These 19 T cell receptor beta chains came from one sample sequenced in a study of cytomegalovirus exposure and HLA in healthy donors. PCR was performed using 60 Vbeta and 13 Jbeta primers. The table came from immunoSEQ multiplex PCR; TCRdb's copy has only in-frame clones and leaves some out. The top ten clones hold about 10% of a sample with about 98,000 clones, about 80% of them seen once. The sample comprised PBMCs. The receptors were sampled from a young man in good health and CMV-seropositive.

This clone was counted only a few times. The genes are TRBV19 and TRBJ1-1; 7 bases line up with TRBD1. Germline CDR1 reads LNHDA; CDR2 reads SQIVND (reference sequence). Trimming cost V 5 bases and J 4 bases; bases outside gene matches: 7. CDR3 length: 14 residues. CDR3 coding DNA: TGTGCCAGTAGTGTGACAGGGATTTCCACTGAAGCTTTCTTT. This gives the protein CASSVTGISTEAFF.

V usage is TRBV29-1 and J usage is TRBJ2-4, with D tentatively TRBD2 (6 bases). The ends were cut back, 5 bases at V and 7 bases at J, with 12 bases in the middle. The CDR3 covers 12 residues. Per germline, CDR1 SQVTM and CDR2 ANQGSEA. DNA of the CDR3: TGCAGCGTTCAGCCTAGCGCCAACATTCAGTACTTC. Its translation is CSVQPSANIQYF.

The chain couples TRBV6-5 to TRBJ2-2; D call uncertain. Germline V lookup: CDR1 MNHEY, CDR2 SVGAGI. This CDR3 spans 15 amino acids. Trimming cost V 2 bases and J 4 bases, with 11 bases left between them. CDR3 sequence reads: CASSYSQSRTGELFF. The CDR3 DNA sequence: TGTGCCAGCAGTTACAGTCAGTCCCGCACCGGGGAGCTGTTTTTT.

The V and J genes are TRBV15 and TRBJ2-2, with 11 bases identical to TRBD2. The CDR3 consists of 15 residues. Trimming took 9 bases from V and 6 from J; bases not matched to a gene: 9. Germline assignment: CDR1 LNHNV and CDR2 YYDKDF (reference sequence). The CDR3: CATTLAGGHSGELFF. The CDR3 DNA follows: TGTGCCACAACCTTAGCGGGGGGGCACTCCGGGGAGCTGTTTTTT.

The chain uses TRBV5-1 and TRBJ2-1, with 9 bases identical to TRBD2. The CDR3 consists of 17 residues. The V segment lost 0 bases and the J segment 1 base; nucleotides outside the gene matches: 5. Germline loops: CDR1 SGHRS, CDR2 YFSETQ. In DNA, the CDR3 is TGCGCCAGCAGCTTGGGACAGCGGGGGGTGTCCTACAATGAGCAGTTCTTC. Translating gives CASSLGQRGVSYNEQFF.

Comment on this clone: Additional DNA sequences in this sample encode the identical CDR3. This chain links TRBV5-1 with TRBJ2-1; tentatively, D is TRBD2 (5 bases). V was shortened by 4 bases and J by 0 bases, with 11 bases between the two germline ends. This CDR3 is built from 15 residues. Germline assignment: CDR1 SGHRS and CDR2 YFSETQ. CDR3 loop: CASSGTGSSYNEQFF. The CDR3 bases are TGCGCCAGCAGCGGAACGGGGAGCTCCTACAATGAGCAGTTCTTC.

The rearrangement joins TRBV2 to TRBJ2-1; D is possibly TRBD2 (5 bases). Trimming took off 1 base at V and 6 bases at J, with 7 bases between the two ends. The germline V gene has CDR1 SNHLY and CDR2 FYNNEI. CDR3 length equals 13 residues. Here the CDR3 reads CASSEVGVNEQFF. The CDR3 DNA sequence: TGTGCCAGCAGTGAAGTCGGGGTCAATGAGCAGTTCTTC.

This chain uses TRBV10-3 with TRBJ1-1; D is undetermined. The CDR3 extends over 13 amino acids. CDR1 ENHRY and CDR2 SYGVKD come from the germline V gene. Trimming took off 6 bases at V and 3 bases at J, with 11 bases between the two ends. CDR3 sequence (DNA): TGTGCCATCAGCGGGATACAAGACACTGAAGCTTTCTTT. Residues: CAISGIQDTEAFF.

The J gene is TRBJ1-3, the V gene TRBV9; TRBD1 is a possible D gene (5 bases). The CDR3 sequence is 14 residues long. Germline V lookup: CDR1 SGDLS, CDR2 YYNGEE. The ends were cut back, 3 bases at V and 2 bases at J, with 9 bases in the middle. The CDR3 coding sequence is TGTGCCAGCAGCGCTGGACACGCTGGAAACACCATATATTTT. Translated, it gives CASSAGHAGNTIYF.

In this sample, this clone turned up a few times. CDR3 sequence: CASSPGRTSGRWTNNEQFF. CDR3 coding DNA: TGTGCCAGCTCACCAGGAAGGACTAGCGGGCGATGGACGAACAATGAGCAGTTCTTC. The chain couples TRBV18 to TRBJ2-1, with 11 bases identical to TRBD2. Germline lookup yields CDR1 KGHSH and CDR2 LQKENI. The CDR3 is 19 residues long. The V and J ends lost 2 bases and 5 bases, in that order; junction bases with no gene match: 14. Variable domain in full (rest from reference TRBV18 and TRBJ2-1): NAGVMQNPRHLVRRRGQEARLRCSPMKGHSHVYWYRQLPEEGLKFMVYLQKENIIDESGMPKERFSAEFPKEGPSILRIQQVVRGDSAAYFCASSPGRTSGRWTNNEQFFGPGTRLTVL.

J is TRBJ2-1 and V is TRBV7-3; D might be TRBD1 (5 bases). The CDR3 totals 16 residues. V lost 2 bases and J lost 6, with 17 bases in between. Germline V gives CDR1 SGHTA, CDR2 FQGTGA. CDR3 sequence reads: CASSLGGAFQGNEQFF. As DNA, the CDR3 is TGTGCCAGCAGCTTAGGTGGGGCCTTCCAAGGCAATGAGCAGTTCTTC.

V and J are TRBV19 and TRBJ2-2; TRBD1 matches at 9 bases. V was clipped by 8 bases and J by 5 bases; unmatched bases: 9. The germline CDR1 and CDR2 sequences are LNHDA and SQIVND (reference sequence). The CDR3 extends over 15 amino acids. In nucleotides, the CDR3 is TGTGCCAGTGAAACAGGGGGCCTAGGGACCGGGGAGCTGTTTTTT. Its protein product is CASETGGLGTGELFF.

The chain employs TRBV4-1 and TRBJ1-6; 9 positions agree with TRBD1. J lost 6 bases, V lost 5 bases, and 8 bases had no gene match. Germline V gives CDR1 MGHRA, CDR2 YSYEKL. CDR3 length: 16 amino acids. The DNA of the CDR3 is TGCGCCAGCAGCGGCCGGGACAGGGTCGGTAATTCACCCCTCCACTTT. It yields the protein CASSGRDRVGNSPLHF.

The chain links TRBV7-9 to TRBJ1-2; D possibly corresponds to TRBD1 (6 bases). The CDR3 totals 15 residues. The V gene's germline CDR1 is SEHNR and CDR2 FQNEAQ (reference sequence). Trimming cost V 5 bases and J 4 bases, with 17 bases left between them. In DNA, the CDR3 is TGTGCCAGCAGCCCCCGGGGGGCAGGTAGCTATGGCTACACCTTC. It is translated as CASSPRGAGSYGYTF.

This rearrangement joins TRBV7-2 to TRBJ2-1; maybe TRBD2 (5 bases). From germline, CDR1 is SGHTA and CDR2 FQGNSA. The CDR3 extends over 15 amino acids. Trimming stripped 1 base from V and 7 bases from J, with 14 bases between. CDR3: CASSLGPPPGNEQFF. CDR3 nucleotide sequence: TGTGCCAGCAGCTTAGGGCCACCACCGGGGAATGAGCAGTTCTTC. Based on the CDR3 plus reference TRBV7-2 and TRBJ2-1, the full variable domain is GAGVSQSPSNKVTEKGKDVELRCDPISGHTALYWYRQSLGQGLEFLIYFQGNSAPDKSGLPSDRFSAERTGGSVSTLTIQRTQQEDSAVYLCASSLGPPPGNEQFFGPGTRLTVL.

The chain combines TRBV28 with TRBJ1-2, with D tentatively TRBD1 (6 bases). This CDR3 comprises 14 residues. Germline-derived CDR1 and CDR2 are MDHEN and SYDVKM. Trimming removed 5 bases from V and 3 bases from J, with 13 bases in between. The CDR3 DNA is TGTGCCAGCAGTCCCGAGGACAGTTACTATGGCTACACCTTC. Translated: CASSPEDSYYGYTF.

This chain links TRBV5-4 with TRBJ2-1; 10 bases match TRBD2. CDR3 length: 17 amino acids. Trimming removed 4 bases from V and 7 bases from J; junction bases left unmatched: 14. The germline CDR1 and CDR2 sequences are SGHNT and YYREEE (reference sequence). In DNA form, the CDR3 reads TGTGCCAGCAGCCTACGACTAGGAGCGGGGGGGGATAATGAGCAGTTCTTC. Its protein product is CASSLRLGAGGDNEQFF.

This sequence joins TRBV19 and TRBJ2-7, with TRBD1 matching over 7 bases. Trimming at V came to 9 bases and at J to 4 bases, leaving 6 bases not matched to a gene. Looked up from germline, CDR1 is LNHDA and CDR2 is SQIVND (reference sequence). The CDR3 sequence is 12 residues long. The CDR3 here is CASRGTAYEQYF. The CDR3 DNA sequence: TGTGCCAGCAGAGGGACAGCTTACGAGCAGTACTTC.

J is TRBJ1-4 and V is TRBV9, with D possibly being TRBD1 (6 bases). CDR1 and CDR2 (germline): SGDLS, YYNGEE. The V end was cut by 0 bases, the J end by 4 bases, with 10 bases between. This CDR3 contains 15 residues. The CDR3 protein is CASSVAGGLNEKLFF. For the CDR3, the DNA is TGTGCCAGCAGCGTAGCGGGGGGGCTTAATGAAAAACTGTTTTTT.